The clone carrying this T cell receptor (beta chain) has just a few counts. Generated by immunoSEQ multiplex PCR, the TCRdb table keeps only in-frame clones and is missing some. Of about 19,000 clones in the sample, over 35% were seen once. J was trimmed by 4 bases and V by 4 bases; bases with no gene match: 9. The CDR3 has 16 amino acids. Germline V gives CDR1 SGHRS, CDR2 YFSETQ. The study plated approximately 200,000 CFSE-labeled responders with approximately 200,000 irradiated, violet-dye-labeled stimulators. This record belongs to a study of graft-versus-host responses after intestinal transplantation. Whole-study results and caveats: With peak circulating GvH clone levels came an association with early post-transplant HvG declines. Individuals carrying graft-donor T cell macrochimerism showed high graft-versus-host to host-versus-graft clonal ratios in allografts.

The source is a human patient who received an intestinal transplant. The sample consisted of alloreactive CD4+ T cells from a mixed lymphocyte reaction culture, taken before intestinal transplant. The sample's subset: CFSE-low proliferating T cells sorted from roughly 6-day pre-transplant mixed lymphocyte reaction (GvH or HvG direction). The chain employs TRBV5-1 and TRBJ2-3; 10 bases map to TRBD1. This CDR3 reads CASSRWDRGGSDTQYF. The CDR3 nucleotides are TGCGCCAGCAGCAGATGGGACAGGGGAGGATCAGATACGCAGTATTTT.